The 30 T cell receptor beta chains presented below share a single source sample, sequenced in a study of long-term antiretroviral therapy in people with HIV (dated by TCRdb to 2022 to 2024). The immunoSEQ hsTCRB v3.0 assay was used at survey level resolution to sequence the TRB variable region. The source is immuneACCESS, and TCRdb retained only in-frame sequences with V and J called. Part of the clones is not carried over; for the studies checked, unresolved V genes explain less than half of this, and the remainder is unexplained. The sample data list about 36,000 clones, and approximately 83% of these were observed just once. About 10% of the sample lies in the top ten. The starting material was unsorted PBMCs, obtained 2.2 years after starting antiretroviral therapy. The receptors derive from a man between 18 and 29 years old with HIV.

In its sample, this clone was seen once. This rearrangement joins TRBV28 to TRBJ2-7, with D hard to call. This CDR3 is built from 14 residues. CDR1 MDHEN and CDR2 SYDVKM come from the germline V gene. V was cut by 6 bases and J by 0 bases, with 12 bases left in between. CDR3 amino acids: CASRTQWLSYEQYF. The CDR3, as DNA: TGTGCCAGCAGAACCCAGTGGCTCTCCTACGAGCAGTACTTC.

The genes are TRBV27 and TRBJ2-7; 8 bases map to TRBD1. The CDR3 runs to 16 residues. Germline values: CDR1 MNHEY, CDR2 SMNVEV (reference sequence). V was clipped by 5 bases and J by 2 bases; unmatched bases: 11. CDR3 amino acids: CASSPHRDRSPYEQYF. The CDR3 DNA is TGTGCCAGCAGTCCTCACCGGGACAGGAGCCCCTACGAGCAGTACTTC.

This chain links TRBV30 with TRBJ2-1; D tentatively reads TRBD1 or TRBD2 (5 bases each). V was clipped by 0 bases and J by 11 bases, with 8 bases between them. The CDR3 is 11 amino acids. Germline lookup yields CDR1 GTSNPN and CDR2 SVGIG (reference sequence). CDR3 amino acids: CAWSVLGQQFF. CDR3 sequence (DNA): TGTGCCTGGAGTGTACTGGGACAGCAGTTCTTC.

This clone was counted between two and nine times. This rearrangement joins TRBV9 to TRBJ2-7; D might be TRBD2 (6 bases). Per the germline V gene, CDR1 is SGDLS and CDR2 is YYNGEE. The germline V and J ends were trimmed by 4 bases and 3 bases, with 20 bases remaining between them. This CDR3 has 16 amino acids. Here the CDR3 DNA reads TGTGCCAGCAGCCCAGCGGGCGGTACACAGTACTACGAGCAGTACTTC. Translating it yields CASSPAGGTQYYEQYF.

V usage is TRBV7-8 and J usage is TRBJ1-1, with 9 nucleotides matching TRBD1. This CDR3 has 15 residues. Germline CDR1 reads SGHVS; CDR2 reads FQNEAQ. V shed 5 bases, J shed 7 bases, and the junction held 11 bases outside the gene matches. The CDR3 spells CASSTHRGRRIEAFF. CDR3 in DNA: TGTGCCAGCAGCACGCACAGGGGGCGTAGGATTGAAGCTTTCTTT. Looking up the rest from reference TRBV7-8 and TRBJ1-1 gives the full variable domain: GAGVSQSPRYKVAKRGQDVALRCDPISGHVSLFWYQQALGQGPEFLTYFQNEAQLDKSGLPSDRFFAERPEGSVSTLKIQRTQQEDSAVYLCASSTHRGRRIEAFFGQGTRLTVV.

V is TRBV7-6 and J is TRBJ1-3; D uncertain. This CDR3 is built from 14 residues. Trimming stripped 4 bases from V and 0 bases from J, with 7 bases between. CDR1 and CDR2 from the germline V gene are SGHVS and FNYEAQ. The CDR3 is CASSWTDSGNTIYF. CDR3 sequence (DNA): TGTGCCAGCAGCTGGACGGACTCTGGAAACACCATATATTTT.

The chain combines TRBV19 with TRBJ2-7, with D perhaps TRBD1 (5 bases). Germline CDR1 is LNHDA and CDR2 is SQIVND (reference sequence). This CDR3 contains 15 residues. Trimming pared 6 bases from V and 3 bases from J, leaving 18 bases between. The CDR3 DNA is TGTGCCAGTAGAGGGCGTACAGGCAGAAGCTACGAGCAGTACTTC. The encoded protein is CASRGRTGRSYEQYF. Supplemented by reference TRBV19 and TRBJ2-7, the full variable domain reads DGGITQSPKYLFRKEGQNVTLSCEQNLNHDAMYWYRQDPGQGLRLIYYSQIVNDFQKGDIAEGYSVSREKKESFPLTVTSAQKNPTAFYLCASRGRTGRSYEQYFGPGTRLTVT.

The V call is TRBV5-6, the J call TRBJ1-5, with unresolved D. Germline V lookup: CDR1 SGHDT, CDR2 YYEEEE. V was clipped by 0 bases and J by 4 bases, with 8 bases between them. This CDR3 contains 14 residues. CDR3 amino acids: CASSLDSANQPQHF. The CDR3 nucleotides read TGTGCCAGCAGCTTGGATTCAGCGAATCAGCCCCAGCATTTT.

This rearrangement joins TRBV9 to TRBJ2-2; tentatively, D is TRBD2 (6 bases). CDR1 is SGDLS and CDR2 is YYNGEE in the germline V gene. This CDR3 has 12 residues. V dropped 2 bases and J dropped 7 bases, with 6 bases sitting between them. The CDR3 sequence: CASSVGGGELFF. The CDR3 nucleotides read TGTGCCAGCAGCGTGGGGGGCGGGGAGCTGTTTTTT.

The CDR3 region has the DNA TGTGCCACCAGCAGAGATTCCAGGCCCAACTACGAGCAGTACTTC. The encoded protein is CATSRDSRPNYEQYF. The J gene is TRBJ2-7, the V gene TRBV15; D not certain. Germline V gene lookup returns CDR1 LNHNV and CDR2 YYDKDF (reference sequence). CDR3 length: 15 residues. Trimming shortened V by 0 bases and J by 3 bases, and 12 bases separated the two germline ends. Full variable domain (missing parts from reference TRBV15 and TRBJ2-7): DAMVIQNPRYQVTQFGKPVTLSCSQTLNHNVMYWYQQKSSQAPKLLFHYYDKDFNNEADTPDNFQSRRPNTSFCFLDIRSPGLGDTAMYLCATSRDSRPNYEQYFGPGTRLTVT.

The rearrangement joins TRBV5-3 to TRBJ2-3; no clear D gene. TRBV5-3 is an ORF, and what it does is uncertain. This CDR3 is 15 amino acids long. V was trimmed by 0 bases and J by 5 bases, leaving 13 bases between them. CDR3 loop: CARSLGFTSEDTQYF. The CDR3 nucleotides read TGTGCCAGAAGCTTGGGGTTTACCTCGGAAGATACGCAGTATTTT.

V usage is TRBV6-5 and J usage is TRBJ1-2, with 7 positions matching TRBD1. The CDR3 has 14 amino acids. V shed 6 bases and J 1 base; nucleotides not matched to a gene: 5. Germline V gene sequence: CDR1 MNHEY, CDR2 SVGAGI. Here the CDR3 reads CASRGNRGNYGYTF. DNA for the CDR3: TGTGCCAGCAGGGGGAACAGGGGTAACTATGGCTACACCTTC.

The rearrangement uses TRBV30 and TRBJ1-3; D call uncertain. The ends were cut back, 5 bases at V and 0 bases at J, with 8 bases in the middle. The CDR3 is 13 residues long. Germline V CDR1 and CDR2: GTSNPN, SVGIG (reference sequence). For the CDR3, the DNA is TGTGCCTGGGGCTCCGGCTCTGGAAACACCATATATTTT. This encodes CAWGSGSGNTIYF.

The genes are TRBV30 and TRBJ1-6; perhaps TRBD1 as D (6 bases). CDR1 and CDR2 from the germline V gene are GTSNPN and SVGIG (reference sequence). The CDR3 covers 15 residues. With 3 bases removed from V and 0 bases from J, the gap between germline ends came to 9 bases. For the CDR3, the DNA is TGTGCCTGGAGCCAGGGGAGCTCCTATAATTCACCCCTCCACTTT. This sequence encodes CAWSQGSSYNSPLHF.

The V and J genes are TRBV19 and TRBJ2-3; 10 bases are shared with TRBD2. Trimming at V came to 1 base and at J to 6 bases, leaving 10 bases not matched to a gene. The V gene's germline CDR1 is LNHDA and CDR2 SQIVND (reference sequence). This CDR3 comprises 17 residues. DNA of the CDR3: TGTGCCAGTAGTATAGTGGGTCTAGCGGGAGCTCTCGATACGCAGTATTTT. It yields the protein CASSIVGLAGALDTQYF.

CDR3 sequence (DNA): TGTGCCAGCAGCGACCCAGTGCTTAGCACAGATACGCAGTATTTT. Its translation is CASSDPVLSTDTQYF. The chain carries TRBV9 and TRBJ2-3; no clear D. The CDR3 consists of 15 residues. The V end lost 3 bases, the J end lost 0 bases, and 11 bases lay between the germline ends. Germline values: CDR1 SGDLS, CDR2 YYNGEE.

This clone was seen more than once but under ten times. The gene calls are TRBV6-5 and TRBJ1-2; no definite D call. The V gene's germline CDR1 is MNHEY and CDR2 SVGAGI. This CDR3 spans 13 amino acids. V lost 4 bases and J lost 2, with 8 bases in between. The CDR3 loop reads CASSSPFNYGYTF. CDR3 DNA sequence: TGTGCCAGCAGTTCCCCGTTCAACTATGGCTACACCTTC.

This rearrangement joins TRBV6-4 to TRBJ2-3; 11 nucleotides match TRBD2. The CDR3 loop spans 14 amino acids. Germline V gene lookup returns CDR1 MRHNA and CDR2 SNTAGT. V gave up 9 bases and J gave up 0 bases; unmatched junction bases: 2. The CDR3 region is CASSGGASTDTQYF. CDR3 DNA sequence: TGTGCCAGTAGCGGGGGGGCTAGCACAGATACGCAGTATTTT.

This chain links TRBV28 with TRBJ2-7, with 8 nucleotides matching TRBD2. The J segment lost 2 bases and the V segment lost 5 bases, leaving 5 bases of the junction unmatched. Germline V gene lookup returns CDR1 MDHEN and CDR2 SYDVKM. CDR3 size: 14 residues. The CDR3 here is CASSRGGDPYEQYF. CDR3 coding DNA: TGTGCCAGCAGTCGGGGGGGAGACCCCTACGAGCAGTACTTC.

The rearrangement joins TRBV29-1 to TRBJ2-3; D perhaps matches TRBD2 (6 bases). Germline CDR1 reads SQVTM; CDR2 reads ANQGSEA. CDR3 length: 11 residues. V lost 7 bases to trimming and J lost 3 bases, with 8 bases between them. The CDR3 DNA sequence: TGCAGCGCCGGGACTACAGATACGCAGTATTTT. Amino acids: CSAGTTDTQYF.

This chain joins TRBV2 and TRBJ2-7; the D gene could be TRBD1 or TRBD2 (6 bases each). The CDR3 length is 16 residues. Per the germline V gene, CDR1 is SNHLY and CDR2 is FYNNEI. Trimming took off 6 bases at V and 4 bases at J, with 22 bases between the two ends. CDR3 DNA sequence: TGTGCCAGCAGGGGGAAAGGGCCGGGGGCCTATTACGAGCAGTACTTC. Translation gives CASRGKGPGAYYEQYF.

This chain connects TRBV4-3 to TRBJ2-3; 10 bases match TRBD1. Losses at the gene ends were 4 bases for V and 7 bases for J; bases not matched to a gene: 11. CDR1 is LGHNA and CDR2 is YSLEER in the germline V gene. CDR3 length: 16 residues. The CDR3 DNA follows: TGCGCCAGCAGCCGGAGGACAGGGGGATACGAAAATACGCAGTATTTT. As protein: CASSRRTGGYENTQYF.

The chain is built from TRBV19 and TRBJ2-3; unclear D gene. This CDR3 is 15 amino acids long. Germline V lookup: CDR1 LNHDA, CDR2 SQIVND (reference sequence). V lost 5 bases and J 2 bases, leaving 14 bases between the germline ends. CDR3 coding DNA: TGTGCCAGTAGTGGAACTACCTATGTCACAGATACGCAGTATTTT. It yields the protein CASSGTTYVTDTQYF.

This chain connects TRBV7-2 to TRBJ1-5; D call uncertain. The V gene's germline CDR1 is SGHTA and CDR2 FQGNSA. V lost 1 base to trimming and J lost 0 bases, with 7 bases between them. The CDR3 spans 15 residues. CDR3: CASSLEGYSNQPQHF. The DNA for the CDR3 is TGTGCCAGCAGCTTAGAGGGATATAGCAATCAGCCCCAGCATTTT.

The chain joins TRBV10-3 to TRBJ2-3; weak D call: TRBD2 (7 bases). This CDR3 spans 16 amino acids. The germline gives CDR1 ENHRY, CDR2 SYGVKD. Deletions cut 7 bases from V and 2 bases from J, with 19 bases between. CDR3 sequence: CAITTGTGGDTDTQYF. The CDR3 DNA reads TGTGCCATCACCACAGGGACGGGGGGTGACACAGATACGCAGTATTTT.

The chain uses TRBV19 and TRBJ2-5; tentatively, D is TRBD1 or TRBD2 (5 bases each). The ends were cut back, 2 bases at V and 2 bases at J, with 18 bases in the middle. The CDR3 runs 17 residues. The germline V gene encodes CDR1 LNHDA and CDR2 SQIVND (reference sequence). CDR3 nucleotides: TGTGCCAGTAGTATATACCCCGACGGGGACCTGCAAGAGACCCAGTACTTC. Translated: CASSIYPDGDLQETQYF.

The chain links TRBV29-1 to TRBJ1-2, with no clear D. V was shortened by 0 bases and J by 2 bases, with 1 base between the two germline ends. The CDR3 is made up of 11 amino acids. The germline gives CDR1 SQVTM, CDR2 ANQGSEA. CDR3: CSVEENYGYTF. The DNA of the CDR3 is TGCAGCGTTGAAGAAAACTATGGCTACACCTTC. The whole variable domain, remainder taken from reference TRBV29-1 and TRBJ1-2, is SAVISQKPSRDICQRGTSLTIQCQVDSQVTMMFWYRQQPGQSLTLIATANQGSEATYESGFVIDKFPISRPNLTFSTLTVSNMSPEDSSIYLCSVEENYGYTFGSGTRLTVV.

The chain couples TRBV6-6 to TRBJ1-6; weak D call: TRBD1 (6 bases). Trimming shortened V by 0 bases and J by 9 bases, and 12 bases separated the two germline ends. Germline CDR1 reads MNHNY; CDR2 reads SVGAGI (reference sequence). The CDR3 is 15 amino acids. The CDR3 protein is CASSYSARGVSPLHF. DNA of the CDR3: TGTGCCAGCAGTTACTCGGCCAGGGGTGTTTCACCCCTCCACTTT.

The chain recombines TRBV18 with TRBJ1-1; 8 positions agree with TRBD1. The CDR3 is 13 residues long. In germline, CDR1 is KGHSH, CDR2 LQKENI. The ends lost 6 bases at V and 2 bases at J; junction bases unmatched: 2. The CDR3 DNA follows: TGTGCCAGCTCCGACAGGGGCAACACTGAAGCTTTCTTT. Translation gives CASSDRGNTEAFF. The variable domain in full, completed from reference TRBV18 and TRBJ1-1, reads NAGVMQNPRHLVRRRGQEARLRCSPMKGHSHVYWYRQLPEEGLKFMVYLQKENIIDESGMPKERFSAEFPKEGPSILRIQQVVRGDSAAYFCASSDRGNTEAFFGQGTRLTVV.

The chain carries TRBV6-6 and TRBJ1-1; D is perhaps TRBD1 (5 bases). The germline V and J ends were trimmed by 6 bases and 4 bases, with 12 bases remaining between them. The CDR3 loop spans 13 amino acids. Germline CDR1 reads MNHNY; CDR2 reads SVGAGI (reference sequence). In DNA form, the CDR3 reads TGTGCCAGCAGACCCGGACAAGGCACTGAAGCTTTCTTT. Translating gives CASRPGQGTEAFF.